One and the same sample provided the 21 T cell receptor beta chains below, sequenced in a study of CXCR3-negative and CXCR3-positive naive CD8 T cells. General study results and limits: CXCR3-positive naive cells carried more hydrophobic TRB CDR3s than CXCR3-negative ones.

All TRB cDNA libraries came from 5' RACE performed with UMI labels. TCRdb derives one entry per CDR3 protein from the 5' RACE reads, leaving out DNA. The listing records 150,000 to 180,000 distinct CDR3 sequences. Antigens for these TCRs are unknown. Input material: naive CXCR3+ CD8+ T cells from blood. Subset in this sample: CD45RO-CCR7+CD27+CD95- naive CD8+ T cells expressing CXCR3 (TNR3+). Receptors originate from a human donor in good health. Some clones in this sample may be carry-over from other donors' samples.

CDR3 residues: CASSQDHGSWDADNEQFF. The gene calls are TRBV3-1 and TRBJ2-1; absent DNA, TCRdb's TRBD1 call cannot be checked. CDR1 and CDR2 from the germline V gene are LGHDT and YNNKEL (reference sequence). The CDR3 is made up of 18 amino acids.

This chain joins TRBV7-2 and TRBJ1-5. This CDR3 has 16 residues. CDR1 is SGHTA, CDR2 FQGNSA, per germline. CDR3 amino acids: CASSSLPPGANQPQHF.

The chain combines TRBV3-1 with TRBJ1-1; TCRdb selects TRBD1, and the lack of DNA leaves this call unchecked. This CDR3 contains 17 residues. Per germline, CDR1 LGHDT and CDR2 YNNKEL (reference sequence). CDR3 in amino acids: CASSPRRYRGGSTEAFF. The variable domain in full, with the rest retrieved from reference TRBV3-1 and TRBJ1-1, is DTAVSQTPKYLVTQMGNDKSIKCEQNLGHDTMYWYKQDSKKFLKIMFSYNNKELIINETVPNRFSPKSPDKAHLNLHINSLELGDSAVYFCASSPRRYRGGSTEAFFGQGTRLTVV.

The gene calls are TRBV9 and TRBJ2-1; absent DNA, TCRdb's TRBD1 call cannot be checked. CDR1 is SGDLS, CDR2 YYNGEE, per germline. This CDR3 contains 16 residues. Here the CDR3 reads CASSPPHVATYNEQFF.

The CDR3 protein is CSARDKRGGLSRSYNEQFF. This chain joins TRBV20-1 and TRBJ2-1; checking the TCRdb D call of TRBD2 is not possible without DNA. The CDR3 sequence is 19 residues long. Germline V gene sequence: CDR1 DFQATT, CDR2 SNEGSKA (reference sequence).

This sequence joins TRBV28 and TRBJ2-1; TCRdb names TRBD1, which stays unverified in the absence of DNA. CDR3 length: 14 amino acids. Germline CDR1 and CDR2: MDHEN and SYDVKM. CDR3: CASSLRGELDEQFF.

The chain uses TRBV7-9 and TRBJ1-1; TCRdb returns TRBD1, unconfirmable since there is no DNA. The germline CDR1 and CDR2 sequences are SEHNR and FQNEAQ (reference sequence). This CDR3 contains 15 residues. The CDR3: CASRQQGRGNTEAFF.

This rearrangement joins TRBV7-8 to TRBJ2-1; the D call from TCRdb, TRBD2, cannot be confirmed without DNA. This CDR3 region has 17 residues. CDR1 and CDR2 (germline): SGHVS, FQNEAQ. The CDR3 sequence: CASRKTTSDPVYNEQFF.

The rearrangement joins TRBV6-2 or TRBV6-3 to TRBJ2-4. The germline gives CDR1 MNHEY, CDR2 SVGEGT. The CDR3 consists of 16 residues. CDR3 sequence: CASSYDLNLAKNIQYF.

The CDR3 spells CATSRRRQFTDTQYF. V gene TRBV15 combines with J gene TRBJ2-3; TCRdb's D gene call, TRBD1, goes unchecked for lack of DNA. The germline CDR1 and CDR2 sequences are LNHNV and YYDKDF (reference sequence). The CDR3 covers 15 residues.

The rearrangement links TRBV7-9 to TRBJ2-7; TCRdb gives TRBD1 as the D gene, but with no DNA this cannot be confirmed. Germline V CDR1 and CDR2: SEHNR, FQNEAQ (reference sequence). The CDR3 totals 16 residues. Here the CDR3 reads CASSFTGQGGTYEQYF.

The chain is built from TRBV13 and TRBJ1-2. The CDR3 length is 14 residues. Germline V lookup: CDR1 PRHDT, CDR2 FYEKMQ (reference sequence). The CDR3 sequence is CASSPLGSFHGYTF.

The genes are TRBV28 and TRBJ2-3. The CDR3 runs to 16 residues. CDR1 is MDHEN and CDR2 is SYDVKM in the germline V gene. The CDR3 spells CASSLTRPARTDTQYF.

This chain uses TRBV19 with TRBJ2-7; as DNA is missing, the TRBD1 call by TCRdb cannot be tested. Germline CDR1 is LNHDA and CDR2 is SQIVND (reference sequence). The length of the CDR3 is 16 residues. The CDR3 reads CASSIATRTPNYEQYF.

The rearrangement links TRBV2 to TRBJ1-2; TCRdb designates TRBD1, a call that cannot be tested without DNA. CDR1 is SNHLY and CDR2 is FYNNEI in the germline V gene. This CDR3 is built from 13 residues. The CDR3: CAPKLGHLYGYTF.

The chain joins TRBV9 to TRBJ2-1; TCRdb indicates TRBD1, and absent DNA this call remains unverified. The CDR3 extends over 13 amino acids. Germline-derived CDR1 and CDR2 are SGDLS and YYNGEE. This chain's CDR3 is CASSTRGANEQFF.

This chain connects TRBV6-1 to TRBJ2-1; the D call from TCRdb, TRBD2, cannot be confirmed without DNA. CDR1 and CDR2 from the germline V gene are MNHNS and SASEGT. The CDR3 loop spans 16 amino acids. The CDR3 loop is CASTSPRLAGNNEQFF.

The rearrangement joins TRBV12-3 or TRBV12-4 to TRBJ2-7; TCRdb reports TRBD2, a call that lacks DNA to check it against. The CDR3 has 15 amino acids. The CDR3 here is CASSNSGGEAYEQYF.

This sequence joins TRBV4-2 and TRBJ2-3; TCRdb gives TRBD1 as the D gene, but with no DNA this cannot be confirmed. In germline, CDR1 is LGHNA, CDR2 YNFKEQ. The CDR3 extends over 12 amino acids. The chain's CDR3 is CASGTSRDTQYF.

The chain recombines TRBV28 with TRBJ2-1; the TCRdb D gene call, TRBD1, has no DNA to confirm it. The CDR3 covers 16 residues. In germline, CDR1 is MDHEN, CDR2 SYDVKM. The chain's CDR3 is CASSLFQGASSGEQFF. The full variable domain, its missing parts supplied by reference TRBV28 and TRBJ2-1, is DVKVTQSSRYLVKRTGEKVFLECVQDMDHENMFWYRQDPGLGLRLIYFSYDVKMKEKGDIPEGYSVSREKKERFSLILESASTNQTSMYLCASSLFQGASSGEQFFGPGTRLTVL.

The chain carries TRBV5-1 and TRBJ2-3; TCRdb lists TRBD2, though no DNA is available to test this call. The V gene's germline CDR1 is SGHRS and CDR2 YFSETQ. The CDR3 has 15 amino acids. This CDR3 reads CASSWGTSGTDTQYF.